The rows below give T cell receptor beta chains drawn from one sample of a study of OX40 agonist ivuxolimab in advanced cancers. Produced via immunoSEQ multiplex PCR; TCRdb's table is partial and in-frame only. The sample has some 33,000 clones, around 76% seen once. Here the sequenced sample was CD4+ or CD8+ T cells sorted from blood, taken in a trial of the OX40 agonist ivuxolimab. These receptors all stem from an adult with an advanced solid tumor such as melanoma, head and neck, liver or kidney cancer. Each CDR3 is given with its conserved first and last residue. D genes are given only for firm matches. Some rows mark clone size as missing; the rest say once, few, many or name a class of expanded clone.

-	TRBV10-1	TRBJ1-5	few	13	CASSEYEGHPQHF	TGCGCCAGCAGTGAGTACGAGGGACATCCCCAGCATTTT
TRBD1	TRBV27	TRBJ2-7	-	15	CASSARQGYSYEQYF	TGTGCCAGCAGTGCCCGACAGGGGTACTCCTACGAGCAGTACTTC
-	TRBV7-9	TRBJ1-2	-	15	CASSSPLGLNYGYTF	TGTGCCAGCAGCTCACCTCTCGGTTTAAACTATGGCTACACCTTC
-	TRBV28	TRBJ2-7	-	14	CASSFGGGGYEQYF	TGTGCCAGCAGTTTCGGGGGCGGTGGGTACGAGCAGTACTTC
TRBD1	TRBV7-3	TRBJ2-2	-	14	CASSLGQGGGELFF	TGTGCCAGCAGCCTCGGACAGGGAGGCGGGGAGCTGTTTTTT
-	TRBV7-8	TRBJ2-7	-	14	CASSLGLESYEQYF	TGTGCCAGCAGCTTAGGCCTGGAGTCCTACGAGCAGTACTTC
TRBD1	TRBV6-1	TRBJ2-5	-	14	CASSVGQVQETQYF	TGTGCCAGCAGTGTAGGACAGGTCCAAGAGACCCAGTACTTC
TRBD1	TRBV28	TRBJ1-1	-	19	CASSPVEGALKLLMHEAFF	TGTGCCAGCAGCCCTGTTGAGGGGGCGCTTAAATTATTAATGCATGAAGCTTTCTTT
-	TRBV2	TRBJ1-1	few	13	CASSEQRNTEAFF	TGTGCCAGCAGTGAACAGAGGAACACTGAAGCTTTCTTT
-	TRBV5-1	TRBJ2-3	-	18	CASSLYFGGAVEGDTQYF	TGCGCCAGCAGCTTATATTTCGGGGGCGCGGTTGAAGGTGATACGCAGTATTTT
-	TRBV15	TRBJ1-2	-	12	CATSRDEVGYTF	TGTGCCACCAGCAGAGATGAGGTTGGCTACACCTTC
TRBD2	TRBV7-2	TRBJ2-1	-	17	CASSSLRTSGSRSEQFF	TGTGCCAGCAGCTCTTTAAGGACTAGCGGGAGCAGGAGTGAGCAGTTCTTC
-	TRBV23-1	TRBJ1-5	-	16	CASSQLRGYSNQPQHF	TGCGCCAGCAGTCAATTAAGGGGATATAGCAATCAGCCCCAGCATTTT
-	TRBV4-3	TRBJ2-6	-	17	CASSQDRIGAGANVLTF	TGCGCCAGCAGCCAAGATCGAATCGGAGCTGGGGCCAACGTCCTGACTTTC
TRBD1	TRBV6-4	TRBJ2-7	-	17	CAISTDRARESQFEQYF	TGTGCCATCAGTACGGACAGGGCCCGGGAGAGCCAGTTCGAGCAGTACTTC
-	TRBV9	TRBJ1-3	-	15	CASSVQPGAGNTIYF	TGTGCCAGCAGCGTACAGCCGGGGGCTGGAAACACCATATATTTT
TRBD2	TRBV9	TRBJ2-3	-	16	CASSVVRGGGTDTQYF	TGTGCCAGCAGCGTAGTCCGGGGAGGGGGCACAGATACGCAGTATTTT
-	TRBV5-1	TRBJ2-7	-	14	CASAGGEPYYEQYF	TGCGCCAGCGCGGGCGGGGAGCCCTACTACGAGCAGTACTTC
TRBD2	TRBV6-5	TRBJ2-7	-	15	CASSYLAGEVNEQYF	TGTGCCAGCAGTTACCTAGCGGGAGAGGTAAACGAGCAGTACTTC
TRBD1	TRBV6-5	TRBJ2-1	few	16	CASSYSVGTGGNEQFF	TGTGCCAGCAGTTACTCTGTAGGGACAGGGGGCAATGAGCAGTTCTTC
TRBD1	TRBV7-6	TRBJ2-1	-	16	CASSPIDRGLYNEQFF	TGTGCCAGCAGCCCAATAGACAGGGGCTTGTACAATGAGCAGTTCTTC
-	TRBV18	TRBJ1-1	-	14	CASSSSWTNTEAFF	TGTGCCAGCTCATCCTCATGGACGAACACTGAAGCTTTCTTT
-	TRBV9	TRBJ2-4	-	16	CASSVGGVTTTNIQYF	TGTGCCAGTAGCGTAGGAGGGGTTACCACGACGAACATTCAGTACTTC
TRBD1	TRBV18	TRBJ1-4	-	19	CASSPSDPTGEVTNEKLFF	TGTGCCAGCTCACCATCGGACCCGACAGGGGAAGTCACTAATGAAAAACTGTTTTTT
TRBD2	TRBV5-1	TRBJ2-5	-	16	CASSLAGGGFQETQYF	TGCGCCAGCAGCTTGGCTGGCGGGGGGTTCCAAGAGACCCAGTACTTC
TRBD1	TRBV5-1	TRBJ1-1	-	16	CASSPLGQGGNTEAFF	TGCGCCAGCAGCCCGCTAGGACAGGGGGGAAACACTGAAGCTTTCTTT
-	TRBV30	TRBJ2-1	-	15	CAWSVSEGGYNEQFF	TGTGCCTGGAGTGTGAGCGAGGGGGGGTACAATGAGCAGTTCTTC
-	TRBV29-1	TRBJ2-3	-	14	CSVVLVFNADTQYF	TGCAGCGTTGTCCTCGTGTTTAACGCAGATACGCAGTATTTT
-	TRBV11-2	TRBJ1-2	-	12	CASSVDGYGYTF	TGTGCCAGCAGCGTTGACGGCTATGGCTACACCTTC
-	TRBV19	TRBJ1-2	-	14	CASSSLDRNYGYTF	TGTGCCAGTAGTTCCCTCGACAGGAACTATGGCTACACCTTC
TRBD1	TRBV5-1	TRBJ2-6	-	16	CASSQGGISGANVLTF	TGCGCCAGCAGTCAAGGGGGCATCTCTGGGGCCAACGTCCTGACTTTC
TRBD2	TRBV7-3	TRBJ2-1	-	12	CASSAVAGEQFF	TGTGCCAGCAGCGCCGTAGCGGGTGAGCAGTTCTTC
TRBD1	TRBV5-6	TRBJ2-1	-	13	CASSRGQLNEQFF	TGTGCCAGCAGTAGGGGACAGCTCAATGAGCAGTTCTTC
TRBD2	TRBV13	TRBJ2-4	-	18	CASSSTNSGRGAKNIQYF	TGTGCCAGCAGCTCCACGAATAGCGGGAGAGGGGCCAAAAACATTCAGTACTTC